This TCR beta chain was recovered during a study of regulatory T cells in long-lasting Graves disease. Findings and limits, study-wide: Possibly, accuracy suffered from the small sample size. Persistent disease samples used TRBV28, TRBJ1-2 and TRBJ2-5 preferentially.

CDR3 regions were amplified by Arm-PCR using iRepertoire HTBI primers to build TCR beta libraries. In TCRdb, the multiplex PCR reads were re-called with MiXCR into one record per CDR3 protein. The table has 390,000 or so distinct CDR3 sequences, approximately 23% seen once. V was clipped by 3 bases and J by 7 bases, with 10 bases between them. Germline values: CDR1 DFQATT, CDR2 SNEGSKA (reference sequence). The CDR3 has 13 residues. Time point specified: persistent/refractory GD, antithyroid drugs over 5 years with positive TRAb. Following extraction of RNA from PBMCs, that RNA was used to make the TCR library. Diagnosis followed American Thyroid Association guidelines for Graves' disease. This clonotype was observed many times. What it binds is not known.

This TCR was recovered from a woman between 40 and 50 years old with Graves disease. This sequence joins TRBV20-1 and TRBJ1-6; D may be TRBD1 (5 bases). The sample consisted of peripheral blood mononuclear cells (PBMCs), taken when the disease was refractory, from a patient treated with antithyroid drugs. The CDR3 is CSARPQGNSPLHF. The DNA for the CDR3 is TGCAGTGCTAGGCCGCAGGGAAATTCACCCCTCCACTTT.